This TCR beta chain was captured by sequencing in a study of blood T cells in healthy people across ages. Findings and caveats of the study: Whereas aged donors had fewer naive CD4+ cells, long-lived donors had more of them and higher diversity. Observed TCR beta diversity per million T cells went down as age went up. This fall followed a roughly linear course with age.

PCR was performed a second time for roughly 7 to 12 cycles using a sample-barcoded 5' primer and a J-beta primer mix. One entry per CDR3 protein, called by TCRdb with MiXCR from the 5' RACE reads. The table includes 1.5 million to 2 million distinct CDR3 sequences, about 50% detected once. A note on this clonotype: The antigen remains unidentified.

Each donor had approximately 10 milliliters of peripheral blood drawn. Each sample used at least 7 million PBMCs. The specimen sequenced was blood. This receptor was obtained from a middle-aged woman in good health.

In DNA, the CDR3 is TGTGCCAGCAGTTTCCCCACAGGGGGCTCCTTGAAGCAGTACTTC. It translates to CASSFPTGGSLKQYF. This chain joins TRBV6-2 or TRBV6-3 and TRBJ2-7; TRBD1 matches 9 bases. Unmatched junction bases numbered 12, after V lost 4 bases and J lost 8 bases. CDR1 and CDR2 from the germline V gene are MNHEY and SVGEGT. The CDR3 is 15 residues long.